This T cell receptor beta chain is drawn from a study of T-cell memory formation after mild COVID-19 (dated by TCRdb to the early 2020s). As for the study more broadly: TCR sequence clusters from the two donors were largely donor specific. In a couple of donors, T-cell clones that expanded and contracted after mild COVID-19 were followed by sequencing TCRalpha and TCRbeta repertoires longitudinally. Two young, previously healthy adult volunteers made up the cohort, one male and one female.

PBMCs were isolated by Ficoll-Paque density gradient centrifugation. On the study overall, not on this receptor specifically: From day 15 to 85, contracting clones showed balanced CD4/CD8 phenotypes, whereas a second wave of clones that expanded from day 15 to 37 leaned towards CD4+. SARS-CoV-2 specificity of the second-wave clones peaking on day 37 was not confirmed. The detection of some responding clones in pre-infection memory suggests that pre-existing cross-reactive memory T cells joined the SARS-CoV-2 response. The study covered only two mild cases, and larger cohorts including severe cases with pre-infection samples were considered necessary. Contracting CD4+ clones appeared mostly in the CM and EM memory subsets, whereas CD8+ clones were enriched in EMRA.

Sequencing instrument: Illumina NovaSeq 6000. cDNA libraries for TCRalpha and TCRbeta were prepared by 5'RACE using constant-segment primers, with sample barcodes and unique molecular identifiers added. RNA was extracted from every sample with Trizol reagent. Libraries were amplified in two PCR steps, with a second sample barcode and Illumina TruSeq adapters added in the second step. Sequencing of libraries was performed on an Illumina NovaSeq with 2 x 150 bp paired-end reads. The source study handled its data this way. Reads were demultiplexed and collapsed into UMI-guided consensus sequences with migec v1.2.7. With mixcr v2.1.11, UMI consensuses were aligned to TRA and TRB V and J templates and assembled into clonotypes. A clonotype was counted as expanded or contracted only when both edgeR and NoisET called the clonotype significant, with the noise models trained on biological replicates. For edgeR calls, a false discovery rate-adjusted p below 0.01 and a log2 fold-change threshold of 1 were applied. As an exploratory analysis of dynamics, max-normalized trajectories of the 1000 most abundant clonotypes were examined by PCA with hierarchical clustering. The CD4 or CD8 phenotype of responding clones was assigned using the separately sequenced CD4+ and CD8+ repertoires. Using fastp trimming at Q25 and MiXCR clonotype assembly, TCRdb reanalyzed the public sequencing data and kept in-frame beta chains. Entries are consolidated by CDR3 protein sequence, retaining the most common genes and DNA. The V and J calls here are based on TCRdb, not the publication. Present in this sample are roughly 28,000 distinct CDR3 sequences, roughly 12% of which were seen just once. Around 15% of the sample is in the top ten clones.

V is cut back by 2 bases and J by 7 bases, with 6 bases in the junction unmatched. The CDR3 numbers 15 residues from cysteine through phenylalanine. The retained sequence is limited to the CDR3, 45 bases, with the frame set at the first base. Looking up the germline V gene yields CDR1 SGHRS and CDR2 YFSETQ. This clonotype was observed at least ten times. Its binding antigen is unknown. The sample holds no much larger clone one base away, and base qualities are not on file. The rearrangement combines TRBV5-1 with TRBJ2-2; the junction holds 9 bases that match TRBD1. Material for sequencing was PBMCs or a T cell subset sorted from them (not recorded which). The receptor was isolated from an adult woman who had mild COVID-19 (a few samples of this study predate the infection). The sample titles of this study are shuffled in the database, so cell type and time point are left out; the donor was told from shared clones. CDR3 loop: CASSFGTGKIGELFF. DNA sequence: TGCGCCAGCAGCTTCGGGACAGGGAAAATCGGGGAGCTGTTTTTT.